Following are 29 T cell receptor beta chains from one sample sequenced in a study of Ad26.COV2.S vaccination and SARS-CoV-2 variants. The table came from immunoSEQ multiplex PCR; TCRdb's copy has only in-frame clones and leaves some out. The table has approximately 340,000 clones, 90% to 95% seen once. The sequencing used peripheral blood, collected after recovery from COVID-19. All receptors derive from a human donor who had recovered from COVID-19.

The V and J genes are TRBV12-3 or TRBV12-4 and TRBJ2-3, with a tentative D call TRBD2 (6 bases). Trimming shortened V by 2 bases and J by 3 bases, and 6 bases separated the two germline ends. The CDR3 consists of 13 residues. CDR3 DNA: TGTGCCAGCAGTTTACGGGAGACAGATACGCAGTATTTT. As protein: CASSLRETDTQYF.

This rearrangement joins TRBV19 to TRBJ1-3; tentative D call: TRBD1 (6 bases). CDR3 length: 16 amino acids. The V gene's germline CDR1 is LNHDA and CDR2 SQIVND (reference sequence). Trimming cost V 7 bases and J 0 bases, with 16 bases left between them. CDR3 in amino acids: CASTEFRGRSGNTIYF. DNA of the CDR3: TGTGCCAGTACCGAATTCAGGGGCCGCTCTGGAAACACCATATATTTT.

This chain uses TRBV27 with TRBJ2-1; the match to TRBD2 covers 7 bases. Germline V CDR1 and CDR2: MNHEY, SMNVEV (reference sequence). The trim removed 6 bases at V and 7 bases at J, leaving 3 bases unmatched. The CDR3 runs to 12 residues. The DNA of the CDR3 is TGTGCCAGCAGCTACGGGAGGAATGAGCAGTTCTTC. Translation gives CASSYGRNEQFF.

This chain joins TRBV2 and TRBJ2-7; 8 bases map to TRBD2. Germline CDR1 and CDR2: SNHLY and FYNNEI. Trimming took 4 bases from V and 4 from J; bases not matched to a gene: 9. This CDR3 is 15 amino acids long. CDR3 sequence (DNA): TGTGCCAGCAGTGTTGACGCGGGGGGAAATTACGAGCAGTACTTC. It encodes CASSVDAGGNYEQYF.

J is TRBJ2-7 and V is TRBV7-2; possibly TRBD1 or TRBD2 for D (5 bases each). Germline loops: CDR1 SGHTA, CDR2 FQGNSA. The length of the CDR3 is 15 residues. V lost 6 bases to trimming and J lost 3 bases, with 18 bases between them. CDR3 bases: TGTGCCAGCAGGGCCGGGATCACAGGATTCTACGAGCAGTACTTC. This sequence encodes CASRAGITGFYEQYF.

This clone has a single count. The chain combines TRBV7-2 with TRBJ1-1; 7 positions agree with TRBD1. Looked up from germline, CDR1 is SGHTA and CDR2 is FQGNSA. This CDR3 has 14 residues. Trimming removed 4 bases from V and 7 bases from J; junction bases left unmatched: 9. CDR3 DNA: TGTGCCAGCAGCTCTCGGGGAGGGGGCCTTGAAGCTTTCTTT. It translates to CASSSRGGGLEAFF.

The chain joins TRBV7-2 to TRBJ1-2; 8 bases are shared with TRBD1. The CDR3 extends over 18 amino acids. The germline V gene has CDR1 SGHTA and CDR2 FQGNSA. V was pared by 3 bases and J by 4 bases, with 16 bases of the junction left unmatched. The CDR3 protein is CASSFGRQGSRQGYGYTF. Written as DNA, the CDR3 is TGTGCCAGCAGCTTTGGCAGACAGGGGTCCCGTCAGGGCTATGGCTACACCTTC.

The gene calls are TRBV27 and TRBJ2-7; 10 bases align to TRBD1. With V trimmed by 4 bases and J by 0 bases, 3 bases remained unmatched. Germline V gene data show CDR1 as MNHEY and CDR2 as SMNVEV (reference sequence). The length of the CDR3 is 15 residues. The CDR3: CASSYGQGDSYEQYF. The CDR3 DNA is TGTGCCAGCAGTTACGGACAGGGGGACTCCTACGAGCAGTACTTC.

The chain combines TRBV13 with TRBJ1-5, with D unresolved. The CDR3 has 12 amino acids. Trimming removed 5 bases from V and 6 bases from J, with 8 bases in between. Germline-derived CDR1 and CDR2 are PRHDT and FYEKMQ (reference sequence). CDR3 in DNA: TGTGCCAGCAGCCAACAAGGTCAGCCCCAGCATTTT. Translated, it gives CASSQQGQPQHF.

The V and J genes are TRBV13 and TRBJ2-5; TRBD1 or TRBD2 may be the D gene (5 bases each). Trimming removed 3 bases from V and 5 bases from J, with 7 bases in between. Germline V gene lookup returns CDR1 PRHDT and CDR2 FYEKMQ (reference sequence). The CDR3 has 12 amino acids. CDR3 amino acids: CASSLGVETQYF. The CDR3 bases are TGTGCCAGCAGCTTGGGGGTCGAGACCCAGTACTTC.

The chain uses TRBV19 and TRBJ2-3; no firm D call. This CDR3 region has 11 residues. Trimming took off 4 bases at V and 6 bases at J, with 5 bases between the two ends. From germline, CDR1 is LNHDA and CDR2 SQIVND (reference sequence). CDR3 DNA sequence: TGTGCCAGTAGTAACGGGGATACGCAGTATTTT. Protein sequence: CASSNGDTQYF.

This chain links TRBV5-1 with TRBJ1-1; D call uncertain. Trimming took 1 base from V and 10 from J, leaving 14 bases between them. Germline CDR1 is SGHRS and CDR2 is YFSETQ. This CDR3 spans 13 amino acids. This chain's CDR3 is CASSLTWWVGAFF. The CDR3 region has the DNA TGCGCCAGCAGCTTGACCTGGTGGGTAGGAGCTTTCTTT.

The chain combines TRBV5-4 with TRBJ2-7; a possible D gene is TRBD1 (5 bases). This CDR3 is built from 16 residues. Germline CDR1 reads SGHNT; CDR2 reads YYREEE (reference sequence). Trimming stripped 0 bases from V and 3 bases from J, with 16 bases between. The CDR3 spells CASSLGQGRDNYEQYF. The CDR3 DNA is TGTGCCAGCAGCTTGGGTCAGGGCAGGGATAACTACGAGCAGTACTTC.

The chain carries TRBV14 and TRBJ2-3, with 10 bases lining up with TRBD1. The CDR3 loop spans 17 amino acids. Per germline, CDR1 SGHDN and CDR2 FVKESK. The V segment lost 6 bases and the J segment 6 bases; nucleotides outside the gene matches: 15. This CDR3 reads CASSRTGGFTFLDTQYF. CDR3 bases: TGTGCCAGCAGTCGGACAGGGGGTTTCACTTTTCTGGATACGCAGTATTTT.

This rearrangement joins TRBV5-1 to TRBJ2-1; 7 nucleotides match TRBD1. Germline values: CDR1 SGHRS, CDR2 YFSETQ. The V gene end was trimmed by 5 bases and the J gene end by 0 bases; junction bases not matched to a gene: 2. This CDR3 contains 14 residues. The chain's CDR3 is CASSPGGSYNEQFF. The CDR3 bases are TGCGCCAGCAGTCCAGGGGGCTCCTACAATGAGCAGTTCTTC.

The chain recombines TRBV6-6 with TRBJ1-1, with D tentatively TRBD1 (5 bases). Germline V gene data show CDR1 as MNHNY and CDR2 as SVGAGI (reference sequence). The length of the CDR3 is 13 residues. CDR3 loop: CVTLGDLNTEAFF. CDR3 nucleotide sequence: TGTGTTACTCTGGGGGATTTAAACACTGAAGCTTTCTTT.

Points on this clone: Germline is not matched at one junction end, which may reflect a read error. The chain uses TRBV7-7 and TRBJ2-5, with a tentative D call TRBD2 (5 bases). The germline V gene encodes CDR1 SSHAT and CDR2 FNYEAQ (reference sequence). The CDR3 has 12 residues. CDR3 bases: TGTGCTAGCAGCCGGACTGGAGAGACCCAGTACTTC. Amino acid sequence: CASSRTGETQYF. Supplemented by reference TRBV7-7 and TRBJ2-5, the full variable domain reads GAGVSQSPRYKVTKRGQDVTLRCDPISSHATLYWYQQALGQGPEFLTYFNYEAQPDKSGLPSDRFSAERPEGSISTLTIQRTEQRDSAMYRCASSRTGETQYFGPGTRLLVL.

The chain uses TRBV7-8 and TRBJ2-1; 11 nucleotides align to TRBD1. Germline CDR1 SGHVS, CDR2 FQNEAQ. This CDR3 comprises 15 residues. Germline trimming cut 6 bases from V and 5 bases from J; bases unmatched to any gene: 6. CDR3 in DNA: TGTGCCAGCAGAACATGGACAGGGGGCGACAATGAGCAGTTCTTC. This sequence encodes CASRTWTGGDNEQFF.

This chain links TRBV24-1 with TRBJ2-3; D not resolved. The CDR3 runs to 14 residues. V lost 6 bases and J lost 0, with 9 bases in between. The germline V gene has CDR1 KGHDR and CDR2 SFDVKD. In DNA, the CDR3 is TGTGCCACCAGTCCAGGTTGGAGCACAGATACGCAGTATTTT. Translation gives CATSPGWSTDTQYF.

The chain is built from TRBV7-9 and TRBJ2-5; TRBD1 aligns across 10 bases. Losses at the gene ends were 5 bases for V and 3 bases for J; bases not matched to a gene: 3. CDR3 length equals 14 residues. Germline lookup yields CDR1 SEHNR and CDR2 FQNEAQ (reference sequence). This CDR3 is CASSQGQGKETQYF. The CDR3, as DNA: TGTGCCAGCAGCCAGGGACAGGGGAAAGAGACCCAGTACTTC. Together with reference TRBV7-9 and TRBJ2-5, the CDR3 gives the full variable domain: DTGVSQNPRHKITKRGQNVTFRCDPISEHNRLYWYRQTLGQGPEFLTYFQNEAQLEKSRLLSDRFSAERPKGSFSTLEIQRTEQGDSAMYLCASSQGQGKETQYFGPGTRLLVL.

This CDR3 reads CASAPARGNEKLFF. The DNA for the CDR3 is TGTGCTAGTGCCCCAGCTAGGGGAAATGAAAAACTGTTTTTT. The V and J genes are TRBV12-5 and TRBJ1-4, with D possibly TRBD1 on 5 matching bases. The CDR3 loop spans 14 amino acids. Germline V gives CDR1 LGHNT, CDR2 FRNRAP. The V end lost 7 bases, the J end lost 5 bases, and 14 bases lay between the germline ends.

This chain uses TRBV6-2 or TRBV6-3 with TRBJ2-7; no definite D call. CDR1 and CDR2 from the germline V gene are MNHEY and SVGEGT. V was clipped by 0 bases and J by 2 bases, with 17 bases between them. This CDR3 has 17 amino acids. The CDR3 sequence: CASSYSSKGRPPYEQYF. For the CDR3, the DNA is TGTGCCAGCAGTTACTCGAGTAAAGGAAGGCCGCCCTACGAGCAGTACTTC.

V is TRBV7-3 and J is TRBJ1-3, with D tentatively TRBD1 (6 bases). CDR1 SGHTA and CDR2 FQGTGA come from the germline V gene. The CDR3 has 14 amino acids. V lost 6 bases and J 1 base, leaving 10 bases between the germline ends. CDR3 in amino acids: CASSSDSSGNTIYF. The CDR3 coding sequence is TGTGCCAGCAGTTCGGACAGTTCTGGAAACACCATATATTTT.

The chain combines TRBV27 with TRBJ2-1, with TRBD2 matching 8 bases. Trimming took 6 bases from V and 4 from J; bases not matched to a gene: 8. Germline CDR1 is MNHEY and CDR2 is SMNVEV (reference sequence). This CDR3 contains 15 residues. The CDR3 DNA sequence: TGTGCCAGCAGGCCTGGGGTAGCGGGGTACAATGAGCAGTTCTTC. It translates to CASRPGVAGYNEQFF.

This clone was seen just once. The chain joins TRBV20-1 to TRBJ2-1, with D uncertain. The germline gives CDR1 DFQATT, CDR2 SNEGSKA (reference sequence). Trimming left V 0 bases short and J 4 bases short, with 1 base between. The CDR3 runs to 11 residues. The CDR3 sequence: CSAREYNEQFF. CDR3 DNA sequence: TGCAGTGCTAGAGAATACAATGAGCAGTTCTTC.

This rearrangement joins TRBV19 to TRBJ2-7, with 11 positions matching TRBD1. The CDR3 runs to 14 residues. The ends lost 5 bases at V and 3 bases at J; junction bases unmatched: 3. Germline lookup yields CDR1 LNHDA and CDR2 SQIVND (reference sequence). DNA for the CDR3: TGTGCCAGTAGTCCGGGACAGGGGGGCTACGAGCAGTACTTC. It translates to CASSPGQGGYEQYF.

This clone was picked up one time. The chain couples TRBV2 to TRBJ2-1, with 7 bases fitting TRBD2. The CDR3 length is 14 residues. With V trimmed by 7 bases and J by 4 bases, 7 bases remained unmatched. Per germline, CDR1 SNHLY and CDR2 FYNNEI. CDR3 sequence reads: CASKLGGGYNEQFF. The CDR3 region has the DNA TGTGCCAGCAAGTTGGGGGGGGGTTACAATGAGCAGTTCTTC. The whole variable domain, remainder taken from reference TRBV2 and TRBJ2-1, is EPEVTQTPSHQVTQMGQEVILRCVPISNHLYFYWYRQILGQKVEFLVSFYNNEISEKSEIFDDQFSVERPDGSNFTLKIRSTKLEDSAMYFCASKLGGGYNEQFFGPGTRLTVL.

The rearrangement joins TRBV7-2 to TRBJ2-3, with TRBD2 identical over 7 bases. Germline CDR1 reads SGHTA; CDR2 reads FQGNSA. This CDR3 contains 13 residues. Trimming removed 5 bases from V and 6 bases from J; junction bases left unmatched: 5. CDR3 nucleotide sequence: TGTGCCAGCAGCCCTCGGACTAGTGATACGCAGTATTTT. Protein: CASSPRTSDTQYF. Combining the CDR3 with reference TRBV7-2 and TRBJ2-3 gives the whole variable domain GAGVSQSPSNKVTEKGKDVELRCDPISGHTALYWYRQSLGQGLEFLIYFQGNSAPDKSGLPSDRFSAERTGGSVSTLTIQRTQQEDSAVYLCASSPRTSDTQYFGPGTRLTVL.

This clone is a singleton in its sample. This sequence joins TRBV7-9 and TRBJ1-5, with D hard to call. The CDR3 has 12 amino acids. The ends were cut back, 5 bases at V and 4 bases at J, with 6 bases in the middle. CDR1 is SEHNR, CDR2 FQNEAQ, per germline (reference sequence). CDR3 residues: CASSIENQPQHF. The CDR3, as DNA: TGTGCCAGCAGCATTGAAAATCAGCCCCAGCATTTT. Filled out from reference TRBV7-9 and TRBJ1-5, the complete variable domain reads DTGVSQNPRHKITKRGQNVTFRCDPISEHNRLYWYRQTLGQGPEFLTYFQNEAQLEKSRLLSDRFSAERPKGSFSTLEIQRTEQGDSAMYLCASSIENQPQHFGDGTRLSIL.